Each of the 13 T cell receptor beta chains below was sequenced from the same sample in a study of low-dose radiotherapy and immunotherapy resistance in tumors. Time point reported: after trial treatment. Specified treatment: LDRT plus nivolumab, ipilimumab, low-dose cyclophosphamide and aspirin (RACIN trial). TCRs underwent roughly 19 PCR cycles of amplification with a constant-region primer and V-primer adapter. TCRdb ran MiXCR on the reads and lists one entry per CDR3 protein. The sample lists roughly 52,000 distinct CDR3 sequences; roughly 33% were seen once. Sequencing was performed on PBMCs, taken after low-dose radiotherapy plus immunotherapy. These receptors originate from a male donor with rectosigmoid adenocarcinoma.

This clonotype was picked up one time. V and J are TRBV6-1 and TRBJ1-4; weak D call: TRBD1 (5 bases). The V gene lost 4 bases and the J gene lost 8 bases, with 14 bases spanning the gap. Germline V gene data show CDR1 as MNHNS and CDR2 as SASEGT. The CDR3 has 14 amino acids. The CDR3 region has the DNA TGTGCCAGCAGTGCCCAGGCAGGGAAGGAAAAACTGTTTTTT. It specifies CASSAQAGKEKLFF.

This clonotype has at least ten counts. The chain combines TRBV3-1 with TRBJ2-7, with TRBD2 matching over 8 bases. The CDR3 is 13 amino acids. V lost 4 bases, J lost 5 bases, and 4 bases stayed unmatched. The germline V gene has CDR1 LGHDT and CDR2 YNNKEL (reference sequence). The CDR3 here is CASSLGLAHEQYF. The CDR3 region has the DNA TGTGCCAGCAGCCTTGGACTAGCCCACGAGCAGTACTTC.

This clonotype was observed at least ten times. This chain links TRBV6-6 with TRBJ2-5, with 7 bases aligning to TRBD2. CDR3 length: 15 amino acids. Looked up from germline, CDR1 is MNHNY and CDR2 is SVGAGI (reference sequence). V lost 10 bases to trimming and J lost 2 bases; unmatched junction nucleotides: 13. In DNA, the CDR3 is TGTGCCACAAAGCGGGAAAGGAGGTCTCAAGAGACCCAGTACTTC. It is translated as CATKRERRSQETQYF.

This clonotype has a handful of counts. Just one base apart from a much larger clone, this may be a read error. The conserved phenylalanine or tryptophan normally closing the CDR3 is absent here, so this likely arose from a read error. The chain joins TRBV5-1 to TRBJ2-5; D gene unclear. Germline V gene data show CDR1 as SGHRS and CDR2 as YFSETQ. The CDR3 totals 13 residues. Between the trimmed V and J ends, which lost 2 bases and 2 bases, there was a span of 7 bases. The CDR3 reads CASSFAEQETQYV. The DNA of the CDR3 is TGCGCCAGCAGCTTCGCAGAGCAAGAGACCCAGTACGTC.

This clonotype was detected many times. The chain recombines TRBV20-1 with TRBJ1-2; 8 nucleotides match TRBD1. The junction had 20 bases not matched to a gene; V was cut back by 6 bases and J by 8 bases. The CDR3 covers 16 residues. Germline V gene lookup returns CDR1 DFQATT and CDR2 SNEGSKA (reference sequence). CDR3 amino acids: CSASWPGGALSSGYTF. The CDR3 DNA follows: TGCAGTGCCAGTTGGCCAGGGGGCGCTTTAAGTTCCGGCTACACCTTC.

In this sample, this clonotype turned up many times. The genes are TRBV20-1 and TRBJ2-7; unclear D gene. The CDR3 is 12 amino acids. Germline lookup yields CDR1 DFQATT and CDR2 SNEGSKA (reference sequence). V dropped 3 bases and J dropped 4 bases, with 10 bases sitting between them. In DNA form, the CDR3 reads TGCAGTGCTAGGGTACTGGATTACGAGCAGTACTTC. It yields the protein CSARVLDYEQYF.

There are many counts of this clonotype. The CDR3 reads CASRQSDRFLSEQYF. In DNA, the CDR3 is TGTGCCAGCAGGCAATCGGACAGGTTTTTATCCGAGCAGTACTTC. The chain has TRBV7-8 and TRBJ2-7; TRBD1 aligns across 7 bases. Trimming at V came to 6 bases and at J to 6 bases, leaving 14 bases not matched to a gene. The CDR3 sequence is 15 residues long. CDR1 SGHVS and CDR2 FQNEAQ come from the germline V gene. The whole variable domain, remainder taken from reference TRBV7-8 and TRBJ2-7, is GAGVSQSPRYKVAKRGQDVALRCDPISGHVSLFWYQQALGQGPEFLTYFQNEAQLDKSGLPSDRFFAERPEGSVSTLKIQRTQQEDSAVYLCASRQSDRFLSEQYFGPGTRLTVT.

In the case of this clonotype: This is likely an artifact of a read error, given a far larger clone one base away. The genes are TRBV24-1 and TRBJ2-6; D remains unclear. In germline, CDR1 is KGHDR, CDR2 SFDVKD. V gave up 4 bases and J gave up 0 bases, with 3 bases separating them. This CDR3 is 14 amino acids long. The CDR3 DNA reads as TGTGCCACCAGTGACGACTCTGGGGCCAACGTCCTGACTTTC. It specifies CATSDDSGANVLTF.

This clonotype counts as medium-sized. V and J are TRBV28 and TRBJ2-1, with D uncertain. V was cut by 2 bases and J by 7 bases, with 9 bases left in between. The CDR3 contains 13 residues. CDR1 MDHEN and CDR2 SYDVKM come from the germline V gene. CDR3 loop: CASSLVAGNEQFF. In nucleotides, the CDR3 is TGTGCCAGCAGTTTAGTCGCTGGGAATGAGCAGTTCTTC.

The rearrangement joins TRBV5-1 to TRBJ2-7; TRBD2 agrees at 9 bases. This CDR3 is 17 amino acids long. Trimming cost V 0 bases and J 2 bases; bases outside gene matches: 9. Germline CDR1 SGHRS, CDR2 YFSETQ. Written as DNA, the CDR3 is TGCGCCAGCAGCTTGGGGGCTAGCGGGGCCTTTACCTACGAGCAGTACTTC. Amino acids: CASSLGASGAFTYEQYF.

This clonotype is medium-sized. This chain connects TRBV6-6 to TRBJ1-5; unclear D gene. Germline V gene lookup returns CDR1 MNHNY and CDR2 SVGAGI (reference sequence). V was cut by 5 bases and J by 7 bases, with 12 bases left in between. The CDR3 is 13 amino acids. The CDR3: CASSTGGKQPQHF. CDR3 nucleotides: TGTGCCAGCAGTACCGGCGGGAAACAGCCCCAGCATTTT.

This clonotype was counted a few times. The rearrangement uses TRBV20-1 and TRBJ2-7; TRBD1 might be the D (6 bases). The V and J ends lost 5 bases and 0 bases respectively, with 17 bases between them. The germline V gene has CDR1 DFQATT and CDR2 SNEGSKA (reference sequence). The CDR3 extends over 15 amino acids. CDR3 DNA: TGCAGTGCTTTTCCTCCGGGACACAGCTCCTACGAGCAGTACTTC. Translation: CSAFPPGHSSYEQYF.

This clonotype showed up many times. CDR3 sequence: CASSDSDRGRRDGYTF. The CDR3 region has the DNA TGTGCCAGCAGTGATTCAGACAGGGGGCGGAGAGATGGCTACACCTTC. The J gene is TRBJ1-2, the V gene TRBV6-4; 10 positions match TRBD1. The CDR3 extends over 16 amino acids. From germline, CDR1 is MRHNA and CDR2 SNTAGT. The V gene end was trimmed by 3 bases and the J gene end by 6 bases; junction bases not matched to a gene: 10.